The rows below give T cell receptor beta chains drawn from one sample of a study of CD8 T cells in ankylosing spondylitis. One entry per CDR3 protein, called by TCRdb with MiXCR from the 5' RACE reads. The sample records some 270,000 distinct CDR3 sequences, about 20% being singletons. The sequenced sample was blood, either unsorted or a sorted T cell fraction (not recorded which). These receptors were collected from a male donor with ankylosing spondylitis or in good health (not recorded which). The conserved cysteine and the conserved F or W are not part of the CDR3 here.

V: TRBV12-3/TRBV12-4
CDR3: ASSLSGASTDTQY

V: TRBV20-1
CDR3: SARGNLAGYSYEQY

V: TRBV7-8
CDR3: ASSSSIAGEETQY

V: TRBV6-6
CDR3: ASSWTPTDTQY

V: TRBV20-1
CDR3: SARDYEGDNQETQY

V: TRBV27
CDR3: ASTGGGQWMGGELF

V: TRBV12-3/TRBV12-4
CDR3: ASSLPTGAYNEQF

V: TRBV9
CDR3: ASSVGLGTGFTETQY

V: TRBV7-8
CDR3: ASSGGTQETQY

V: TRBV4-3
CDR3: ASSQAQGERAY

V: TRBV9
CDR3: ASSVGGDSPYEQY

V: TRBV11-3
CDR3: ASSYGQGGYNEQS

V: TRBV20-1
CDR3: SAVTDRVFYEQY

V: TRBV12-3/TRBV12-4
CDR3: ASSLSRAGELF

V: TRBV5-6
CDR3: ASSLIQGLYGYT

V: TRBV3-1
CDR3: ASSQVRLGGYNEQF

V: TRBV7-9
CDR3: ASSLVAATGWNTEAF

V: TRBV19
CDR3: ASSMGTASNQPQH

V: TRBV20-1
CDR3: SARGPKGGSNTGELF

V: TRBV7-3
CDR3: ASSSLLGDTQY

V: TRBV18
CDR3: ASSPTTEASYEQY

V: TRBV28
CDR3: ASSYLRNEQF

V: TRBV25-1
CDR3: ASSGGGSYEQY

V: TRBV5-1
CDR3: ASSFSGIGEQY